Below, 31 T cell receptor beta chains from the same sample are listed, as sequenced in a study of blood T cell repertoires in COVID-19 (dated by TCRdb to the early 2020s). Libraries were made using the immunoSEQ multiplex PCR assay. The table comes from immuneACCESS by way of TCRdb, which keeps in-frame sequences with V and J called. Part of the clones is missing from these tables; in studies checked, under half for an unresolved V gene and the rest for unknown reasons. The sample profile shows roughly 100,000 clones; roughly 91% of them were found once. The top ten hold 5% to 6.5% of the sample. The sequenced sample was peripheral blood. The source of these receptors is a human donor in a cohort sampled during active COVID-19.

This clone was observed a handful of times. The rearrangement uses TRBV5-1 and TRBJ2-3; 15 bases agree with TRBD2. Trimming took 4 bases from V and 4 from J; bases not matched to a gene: 7. Germline V gene data show CDR1 as SGHRS and CDR2 as YFSETQ. This CDR3 is 17 amino acids long. Here the CDR3 reads CASSVRTSGGEADTQYF. The DNA of the CDR3 is TGCGCCAGCAGCGTAAGGACTAGCGGGGGGGAGGCAGATACGCAGTATTTT.

This chain links TRBV6-2 or TRBV6-3 with TRBJ1-2, with D perhaps matching TRBD1 (6 bases). V was shortened by 4 bases and J by 8 bases, with 14 bases between the two germline ends. Germline CDR1 is MNHEY and CDR2 is SVGEGT. The CDR3 extends over 13 amino acids. The CDR3 coding sequence is TGTGCCAGCAGTTTAAACAGGGCGGGCGGCTACACCTTC. Translated, it gives CASSLNRAGGYTF.

The chain joins TRBV9 to TRBJ2-1; a weak D match, TRBD2 (6 bases). The length of the CDR3 is 17 residues. Germline lookup yields CDR1 SGDLS and CDR2 YYNGEE. V was cut by 0 bases and J by 1 base, with 14 bases left in between. CDR3 protein: CASSVEEGEVSYNEQFF. The CDR3 DNA sequence: TGTGCCAGCAGCGTAGAGGAGGGAGAGGTTTCCTACAATGAGCAGTTCTTC.

This chain connects TRBV18 to TRBJ2-7; 9 nucleotides agree with TRBD1. The CDR3 contains 15 residues. Germline V gene data show CDR1 as KGHSH and CDR2 as LQKENI. Germline trimming cut 0 bases from V and 5 bases from J; bases unmatched to any gene: 5. CDR3 coding DNA: TGTGCCAGCTCACCACCCGGGACAGGGAGCGACGAGCAGTACTTC. Amino acids: CASSPPGTGSDEQYF.

The gene calls are TRBV18 and TRBJ2-7, with 13 nucleotides matching TRBD2. Germline-derived CDR1 and CDR2 are KGHSH and LQKENI. The CDR3 contains 18 residues. V lost 2 bases, J lost 3 bases, and 10 bases stayed unmatched. In nucleotides, the CDR3 is TGTGCCAGCTCACCAGGGACTAGCGGGGTCTTACCTATCTACGAGCAGTACTTC. Translated: CASSPGTSGVLPIYEQYF.

The CDR3 loop is CASSFGTVNSPLHF. The CDR3 bases are TGTGCCAGCAGCTTTGGGACAGTAAATTCACCCCTCCACTTT. The rearrangement joins TRBV7-3 to TRBJ1-6; 7 bases map to TRBD1. CDR1 is SGHTA and CDR2 is FQGTGA in the germline V gene. V lost 3 bases to trimming and J lost 7 bases; unmatched junction nucleotides: 3. This CDR3 comprises 14 residues. The variable domain in full, completed from reference TRBV7-3 and TRBJ1-6, reads GAGVSQTPSNKVTEKGKYVELRCDPISGHTALYWYRQSLGQGPEFLIYFQGTGAADDSGLPNDRFFAVRPEGSVSTLKIQRTERGDSAVYLCASSFGTVNSPLHFGNGTRLTVT.

V usage is TRBV5-6 and J usage is TRBJ2-5, with D perhaps TRBD1 (5 bases). Germline-derived CDR1 and CDR2 are SGHDT and YYEEEE. The CDR3 has 15 residues. V was pared by 4 bases and J by 0 bases, with 13 bases between. In DNA, the CDR3 is TGTGCCAGCAGCCCGAACCAGGGCTACCAAGAGACCCAGTACTTC. Encoded protein: CASSPNQGYQETQYF.

This clone was detected only once. The J gene is TRBJ2-5, the V gene TRBV7-3; 12 bases are shared with TRBD2. CDR1 SGHTA and CDR2 FQGTGA come from the germline V gene. The CDR3 runs to 16 residues. V shed 5 bases and J 5 bases; nucleotides not matched to a gene: 9. In DNA form, the CDR3 reads TGTGCCAGCAGCCAATCTAGCGGGAGGGCCGGGGAGACCCAGTACTTC. Its protein product is CASSQSSGRAGETQYF.

The V gene is TRBV12-5, the J gene TRBJ2-7; 7 nucleotides line up with TRBD1. V shed 4 bases and J 1 base; nucleotides not matched to a gene: 7. There are 15 residues in the CDR3. Germline-derived CDR1 and CDR2 are LGHNT and FRNRAP. This CDR3 reads CASGWIRDRSYEQYF. DNA of the CDR3: TGTGCTAGTGGTTGGATCCGGGACAGATCCTACGAGCAGTACTTC.

V gene TRBV12-5 combines with J gene TRBJ2-5; 10 bases line up with TRBD1. Germline trimming cut 5 bases from V and 5 bases from J; bases unmatched to any gene: 8. This CDR3 has 15 amino acids. Germline CDR1 is LGHNT and CDR2 is FRNRAP. The CDR3, as DNA: TGTGCTAGTGGTCCCCAGACAGGGGGCCAGGAGACCCAGTACTTC. Translation gives CASGPQTGGQETQYF.

The rearrangement uses TRBV29-1 and TRBJ1-5, with D possibly TRBD1 on 5 matching bases. This CDR3 is 13 amino acids long. Per the germline V gene, CDR1 is SQVTM and CDR2 is ANQGSEA. The V end lost 6 bases, the J end lost 5 bases, and 14 bases lay between the germline ends. Here the CDR3 DNA reads TGCAGCGTACAGGTAGGAACTGATCAGCCCCAGCATTTT. Protein product: CSVQVGTDQPQHF.

The chain has TRBV1 and TRBJ2-1; the table's D call, TRBD2, was not checked against the DNA. TRBV1 is recorded as a pseudogene. The CDR3 contains 16 residues. CDR3 loop: CTSSQDPCLGSNEQFF. CDR3 nucleotide sequence: TGCACCAGCAGCCAAGATCCGTGCCTAGGGAGCAATGAGCAGTTCTTC.

The CDR3 loop reads CASSFPGSNQPQHF. In nucleotides, the CDR3 is TGTGCCAGCAGTTTCCCCGGTAGCAATCAGCCCCAGCATTTT. The chain is built from TRBV28 and TRBJ1-5; D gene unclear. The germline V gene has CDR1 MDHEN and CDR2 SYDVKM. The V end was cut by 3 bases, the J end by 0 bases, with 6 bases between. The CDR3 is 14 amino acids.

V is TRBV7-2 and J is TRBJ2-2, with 8 nucleotides matching TRBD1. Per the germline V gene, CDR1 is SGHTA and CDR2 is FQGNSA. Trimming cost V 3 bases and J 4 bases; bases outside gene matches: 13. CDR3 size: 18 residues. The CDR3 here is CASSFPQDRVLGTGELFF. The CDR3, as DNA: TGTGCCAGCAGCTTCCCACAGGACAGGGTACTAGGCACCGGGGAGCTGTTTTTT.

The V call is TRBV19, the J call TRBJ2-3, with 12 positions matching TRBD2. Germline CDR1 reads LNHDA; CDR2 reads SQIVND (reference sequence). Trimming took 4 bases from V and 4 from J; bases not matched to a gene: 15. This CDR3 contains 19 residues. The CDR3 nucleotides read TGTGCCAGTAGTACGAGACAAATACGACTAGCGGGGGTTCCAGATACGCAGTATTTT. It is translated as CASSTRQIRLAGVPDTQYF.

This clone came up many times. The chain carries TRBV19 and TRBJ1-5, with 9 bases aligning to TRBD1. Germline loops: CDR1 LNHDA, CDR2 SQIVND (reference sequence). This CDR3 has 17 residues. The J segment lost 6 bases and the V segment lost 0 bases, leaving 9 bases of the junction unmatched. DNA for the CDR3: TGTGCCAGTAGTATAGATCATGGGACAGGGTTTGTTCAGCCCCAGCATTTT. It yields the protein CASSIDHGTGFVQPQHF. The complete variable domain, with remaining parts taken from reference TRBV19 and TRBJ1-5, reads DGGITQSPKYLFRKEGQNVTLSCEQNLNHDAMYWYRQDPGQGLRLIYYSQIVNDFQKGDIAEGYSVSREKKESFPLTVTSAQKNPTAFYLCASSIDHGTGFVQPQHFGDGTRLSIL.

The table lists this clone with a few counts. The V and J genes are TRBV7-9 and TRBJ1-3, with a tentative D call TRBD1 (5 bases). V was pared by 5 bases and J by 9 bases, with 11 bases between. Germline-derived CDR1 and CDR2 are SEHNR and FQNEAQ (reference sequence). The CDR3 extends over 12 amino acids. In DNA form, the CDR3 reads TGTGCCAGCAGCATAGACAGATCCACCATATATTTT. Encoded protein: CASSIDRSTIYF.

V usage is TRBV9 and J usage is TRBJ2-3; 12 bases are a match to TRBD2. CDR1 and CDR2 (germline): SGDLS, YYNGEE. The CDR3 has 17 amino acids. The V and J ends lost 4 bases and 6 bases, in that order; junction bases with no gene match: 12. The CDR3 DNA is TGTGCCAGCAGCCCACCCAGATCTAGCGGGAGGGGGGATACGCAGTATTTT. Residues: CASSPPRSSGRGDTQYF.

The genes are TRBV11-3 and TRBJ1-5; possible D gene TRBD1, 5 bases. The germline V gene encodes CDR1 SGHNT and CDR2 YENEEA. V was trimmed by 0 bases and J by 6 bases, leaving 6 bases between them. This CDR3 contains 13 residues. The CDR3 DNA reads TGTGCCAGCAGCTTAGAGGGGGGTCAGCCCCAGCATTTT. It specifies CASSLEGGQPQHF.

V is TRBV7-9 and J is TRBJ1-4, with D perhaps matching TRBD1 (6 bases). This CDR3 has 15 residues. Germline V gives CDR1 SEHNR, CDR2 FQNEAQ (reference sequence). Trimming shortened V by 8 bases and J by 5 bases, and 18 bases separated the two germline ends. CDR3 nucleotide sequence: TGTGCCAGCGATAAGAATGGACAGCCAAATGAAAAACTGTTTTTT. It encodes CASDKNGQPNEKLFF.

The chain couples TRBV25-1 to TRBJ2-3; 7 bases agree with TRBD2. Germline-derived CDR1 and CDR2 are MGHDK and SYGVNS. This CDR3 comprises 15 residues. The trim removed 1 base at V and 4 bases at J, leaving 5 bases unmatched. This chain's CDR3 is CASSESGGRADTQYF. In DNA, the CDR3 is TGTGCCAGCAGTGAATCTGGGGGGAGGGCAGATACGCAGTATTTT.

The V call is TRBV27, the J call TRBJ1-6; 9 bases line up with TRBD1. The junction had 5 bases not matched to a gene; V was cut back by 6 bases and J by 8 bases. This CDR3 comprises 14 residues. Germline loops: CDR1 MNHEY, CDR2 SMNVEV (reference sequence). DNA of the CDR3: TGTGCCAGCAGGCGGGACAGGGCGGATTCACCCCTCCACTTT. Its protein is CASRRDRADSPLHF.

Only one count was recorded for this clone. CDR3: CASSEVGQGVANYGYTF. The CDR3 region has the DNA TGTGCCAGCAGTGAAGTTGGACAGGGGGTAGCTAACTATGGCTACACCTTC. This rearrangement joins TRBV6-1 to TRBJ1-2; 10 nucleotides agree with TRBD1. J gave up 0 bases and V 1 base, and 5 bases lay outside the gene matches. CDR3 length: 17 amino acids. CDR1 is MNHNS and CDR2 is SASEGT in the germline V gene.

The chain couples TRBV6-2 or TRBV6-3 to TRBJ1-4; D perhaps matches TRBD1 (6 bases). The germline V gene has CDR1 MNHEY and CDR2 SVGEGT. The V gene lost 5 bases and the J gene lost 3 bases, with 16 bases spanning the gap. This CDR3 has 16 residues. CDR3 in amino acids: CASSLPYRVSNEKLFF. The DNA for the CDR3 is TGTGCCAGCAGTCTCCCATACAGGGTCTCTAATGAAAAACTGTTTTTT.

The rearrangement links TRBV12-5 to TRBJ1-3, with 12 bases lining up with TRBD1. J lost 0 bases, V lost 8 bases, and 8 bases had no gene match. From germline, CDR1 is LGHNT and CDR2 FRNRAP. The CDR3 runs 17 residues. For the CDR3, the DNA is TGTGCTAGTAAGGCTGGGACAGGGGGCCTCTCTGGAAACACCATATATTTT. Translated: CASKAGTGGLSGNTIYF.

The chain employs TRBV2 and TRBJ1-1; no clear D. The V end was cut by 4 bases, the J end by 2 bases, with 11 bases between. In germline, CDR1 is SNHLY, CDR2 FYNNEI. The CDR3 totals 14 residues. This chain's CDR3 is CASSVARRNTEAFF. The CDR3 nucleotides are TGTGCCAGCAGTGTTGCGCGGAGAAACACTGAAGCTTTCTTT.

V is TRBV5-1 and J is TRBJ2-3; 8 nucleotides align to TRBD2. Per the germline V gene, CDR1 is SGHRS and CDR2 is YFSETQ. Trimming took 9 bases from V and 2 from J; bases not matched to a gene: 11. The CDR3 is 15 amino acids. The CDR3: CATTLGGGLTDTQYF. CDR3 nucleotides: TGCGCCACCACCTTGGGCGGGGGGCTCACAGATACGCAGTATTTT. The entire variable domain, with the rest obtained from reference TRBV5-1 and TRBJ2-3, is as follows: KAGVTQTPRYLIKTRGQQVTLSCSPISGHRSVSWYQQTPGQGLQFLFEYFSETQRNKGNFPGRFSGRQFSNSRSEMNVSTLELGDSALYLCATTLGGGLTDTQYFGPGTRLTVL.

This rearrangement joins TRBV4-3 to TRBJ1-2; 8 bases align to TRBD1. The trim removed 2 bases at V and 4 bases at J, leaving 6 bases unmatched. The CDR3 has 15 amino acids. Germline lookup yields CDR1 LGHNA and CDR2 YSLEER. CDR3 nucleotides: TGCGCCAGCAGCCAAACAGGGGGAATAGTCTATGGCTACACCTTC. This translates into CASSQTGGIVYGYTF.

The chain is built from TRBV7-3 and TRBJ2-2; no clear D gene. This CDR3 comprises 13 residues. The V gene lost 4 bases and the J gene lost 5 bases, with 8 bases spanning the gap. The germline gives CDR1 SGHTA, CDR2 FQGTGA. CDR3 sequence: CASSSTPTGELFF. CDR3 sequence (DNA): TGTGCCAGCAGCTCCACACCGACCGGGGAGCTGTTTTTT.

The rearrangement joins TRBV7-3 to TRBJ2-3; 11 bases agree with TRBD2. The V and J ends lost 2 bases and 2 bases, in that order; junction bases with no gene match: 9. The CDR3 has 18 residues. Germline-derived CDR1 and CDR2 are SGHTA and FQGTGA. Here the CDR3 DNA reads TGTGCCAGCAGCTTACTAGGCCCGGGACTAGCGGTCACAGATACGCAGTATTTT. Translated: CASSLLGPGLAVTDTQYF. The full variable domain, rest sourced from reference TRBV7-3 and TRBJ2-3, is GAGVSQTPSNKVTEKGKYVELRCDPISGHTALYWYRQSLGQGPEFLIYFQGTGAADDSGLPNDRFFAVRPEGSVSTLKIQRTERGDSAVYLCASSLLGPGLAVTDTQYFGPGTRLTVL.

A single count supports this clone. The J gene is TRBJ2-7, the V gene TRBV11-2; the match to TRBD2 covers 7 bases. Germline-derived CDR1 and CDR2 are SGHAT and FQNNGV. There are 15 residues in the CDR3. The J segment lost 3 bases and the V segment lost 4 bases, leaving 9 bases of the junction unmatched. In DNA form, the CDR3 reads TGTGCCAGCAGCTCCTCTCTGGGGGAGGGCTACGAGCAGTACTTC. Protein sequence: CASSSSLGEGYEQYF.